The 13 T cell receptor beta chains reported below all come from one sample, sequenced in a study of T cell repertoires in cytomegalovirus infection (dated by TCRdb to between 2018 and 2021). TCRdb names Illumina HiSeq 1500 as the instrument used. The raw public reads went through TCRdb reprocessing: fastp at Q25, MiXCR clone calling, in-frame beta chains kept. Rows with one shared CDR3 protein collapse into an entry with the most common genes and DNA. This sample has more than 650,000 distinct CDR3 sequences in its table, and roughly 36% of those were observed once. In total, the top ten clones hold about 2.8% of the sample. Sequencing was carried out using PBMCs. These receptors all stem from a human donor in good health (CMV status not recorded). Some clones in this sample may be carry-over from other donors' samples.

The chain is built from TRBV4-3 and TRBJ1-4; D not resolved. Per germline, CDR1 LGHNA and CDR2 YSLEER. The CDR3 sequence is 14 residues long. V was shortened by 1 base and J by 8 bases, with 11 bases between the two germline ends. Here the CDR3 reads CASSQVQVGEKLFF. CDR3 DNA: TGCGCCAGCAGCCAAGTGCAGGTGGGGGAAAAACTGTTTTTT.

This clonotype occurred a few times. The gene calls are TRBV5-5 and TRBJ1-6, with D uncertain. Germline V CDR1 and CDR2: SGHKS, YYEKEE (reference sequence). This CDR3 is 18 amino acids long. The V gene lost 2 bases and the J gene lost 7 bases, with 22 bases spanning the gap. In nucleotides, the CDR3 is TGTGCCAGCAGCTTATATGGCAGCTCCGCTACTAACAATTCACCCCTCCACTTT. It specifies CASSLYGSSATNNSPLHF.

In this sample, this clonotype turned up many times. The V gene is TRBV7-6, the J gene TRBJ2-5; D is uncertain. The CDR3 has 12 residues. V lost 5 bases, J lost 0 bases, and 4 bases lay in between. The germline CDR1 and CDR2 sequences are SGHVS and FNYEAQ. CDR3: CASSMHQETQYF. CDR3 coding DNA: TGTGCCAGCAGCATGCACCAAGAGACCCAGTACTTC.

The chain's CDR3 is CASSSIDRFPYEQYF. CDR3 nucleotides: TGTGCCAGCAGCTCCATCGACAGGTTCCCCTACGAGCAGTACTTC. The J gene is TRBJ2-7, the V gene TRBV6-6, with D maybe TRBD1 (6 bases). The germline V and J ends were trimmed by 6 bases and 2 bases, with 17 bases remaining between them. From germline, CDR1 is MNHNY and CDR2 SVGAGI (reference sequence). There are 15 residues in the CDR3.

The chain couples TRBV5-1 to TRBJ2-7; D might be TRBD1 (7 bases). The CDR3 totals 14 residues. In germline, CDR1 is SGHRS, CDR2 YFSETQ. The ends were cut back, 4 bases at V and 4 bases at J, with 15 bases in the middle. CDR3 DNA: TGCGCCAGCAGCGTGCGGGACAGTCCTTACGAGCAGTACTTC. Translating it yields CASSVRDSPYEQYF.

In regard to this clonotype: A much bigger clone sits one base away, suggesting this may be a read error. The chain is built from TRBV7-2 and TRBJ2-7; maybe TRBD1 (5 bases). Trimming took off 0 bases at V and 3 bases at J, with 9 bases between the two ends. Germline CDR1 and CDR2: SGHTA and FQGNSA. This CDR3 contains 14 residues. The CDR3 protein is CASSLARDLYEQYF. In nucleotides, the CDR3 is TGTGCCAGCAGCTTAGCCAGGGATCTCTACGAGCAGTACTTC.

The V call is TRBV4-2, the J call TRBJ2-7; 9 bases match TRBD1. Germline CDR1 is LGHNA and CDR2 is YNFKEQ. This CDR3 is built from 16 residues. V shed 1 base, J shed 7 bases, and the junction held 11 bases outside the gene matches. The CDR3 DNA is TGTGCCAGCAGCCAAGTAGGGACAGGGATAGCTTGGGAGCAGTACTTC. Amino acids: CASSQVGTGIAWEQYF.

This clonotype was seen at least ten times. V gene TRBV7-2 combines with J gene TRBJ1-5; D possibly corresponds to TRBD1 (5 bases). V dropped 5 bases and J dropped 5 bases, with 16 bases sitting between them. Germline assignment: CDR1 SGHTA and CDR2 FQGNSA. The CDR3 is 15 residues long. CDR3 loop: CASSVFGDGYQPQHF. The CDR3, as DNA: TGTGCCAGCAGCGTATTCGGGGACGGATATCAGCCCCAGCATTTT.

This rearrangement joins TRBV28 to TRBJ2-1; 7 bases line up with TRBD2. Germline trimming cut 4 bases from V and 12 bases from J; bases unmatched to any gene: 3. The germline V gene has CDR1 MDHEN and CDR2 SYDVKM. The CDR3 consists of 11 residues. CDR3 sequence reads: CASSWGRVQFF. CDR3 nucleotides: TGTGCCAGCAGTTGGGGGAGGGTGCAGTTCTTC. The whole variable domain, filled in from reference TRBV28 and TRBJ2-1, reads DVKVTQSSRYLVKRTGEKVFLECVQDMDHENMFWYRQDPGLGLRLIYFSYDVKMKEKGDIPEGYSVSREKKERFSLILESASTNQTSMYLCASSWGRVQFFGPGTRLTVL.

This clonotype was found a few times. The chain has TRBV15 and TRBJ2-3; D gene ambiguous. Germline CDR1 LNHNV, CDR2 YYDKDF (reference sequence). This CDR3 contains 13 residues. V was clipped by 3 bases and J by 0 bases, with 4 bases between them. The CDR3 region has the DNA TGTGCCACCAGCAGGGACAGCACAGATACGCAGTATTTT. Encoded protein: CATSRDSTDTQYF.

The CDR3 nucleotides read TGTGCCAGCAGTCCCCACAGGGGACCCTTATTTAGCAATCAGCCCCAGCATTTT. Encoded protein: CASSPHRGPLFSNQPQHF. The rearrangement uses TRBV12-3 or TRBV12-4 and TRBJ1-5, with 7 bases fitting TRBD1. This CDR3 has 18 residues. J gave up 0 bases and V 5 bases, and 13 bases lay outside the gene matches.

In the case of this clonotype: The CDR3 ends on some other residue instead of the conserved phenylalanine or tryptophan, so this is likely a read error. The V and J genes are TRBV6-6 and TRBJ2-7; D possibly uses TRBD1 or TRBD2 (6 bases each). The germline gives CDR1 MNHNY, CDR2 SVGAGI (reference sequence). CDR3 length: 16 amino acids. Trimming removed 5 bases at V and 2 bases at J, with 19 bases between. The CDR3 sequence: CASSGFLEGGPYEQYS. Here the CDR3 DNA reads TGTGCCAGCAGTGGTTTCTTGGAAGGGGGGCCCTACGAGCAGTACTCC.

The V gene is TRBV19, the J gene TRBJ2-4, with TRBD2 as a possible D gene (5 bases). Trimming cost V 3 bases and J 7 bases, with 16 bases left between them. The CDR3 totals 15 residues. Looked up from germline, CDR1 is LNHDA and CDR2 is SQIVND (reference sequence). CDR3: CASSIVGGSRNIQYF. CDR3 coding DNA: TGTGCCAGTAGTATCGTGGGCGGGTCTCGCAACATTCAGTACTTC.